This T cell receptor beta chain was sequenced in a study of blood T cells in healthy people across ages. The CDR3 spans 17 residues. V lost 3 bases and J lost 3; bases outside the gene matches: 10. In germline, CDR1 is ENHRY, CDR2 SYGVKD. Primers used in a second PCR of roughly 6 to 11 cycles were a sample-barcoded 5' primer and a J-beta primer mix. A single record per CDR3 protein comes from TCRdb applying MiXCR to the 5' RACE reads. The table includes about 580,000 distinct CDR3 sequences, 47% detected once. This clonotype was seen a few times. The receptor was isolated from a man older than 75 in good health. The source material was blood. The V gene is TRBV10-3, the J gene TRBJ1-5, with 8 bases fitting TRBD1. DNA for the CDR3: TGTGCCATCAGTGACAACTCCGGGACAGGCATCAATCAGCCCCAGCATTTT. Encoded protein: CAISDNSGTGINQPQHF.